This entry lists 9 T cell receptor beta chains sequenced from one sample in a study of human T cells and chemical hapten exposure. In TCRdb, the RACE reads were re-called with MiXCR into one record per CDR3 protein. The sample has hundreds of thousands of distinct CDR3 sequences; 6% to 7% are singletons. Time point described: patch test 2, 6 weeks after DPC sensitization. Treatment denoted: therapeutic diphenylcyclopropenone sensitization with weekly scalp DPC. Material: whole blood, obtained in connection with sensitization to the hapten diphenylcyclopropenone (DPC). The source of these receptors is a woman under 30 with alopecia areata. Some clones in this sample may be carry-over from other donors' samples.

There are many counts of this clonotype. This chain links TRBV6-1 with TRBJ1-2, with a tentative D call TRBD1 (5 bases). Germline CDR1 MNHNS, CDR2 SASEGT. The CDR3 covers 14 residues. V lost 5 bases to trimming and J lost 5 bases, with 15 bases between them. The CDR3 DNA sequence: TGTGCCAGCAGTCCCCAGGGCGCCCCTTATGGCTACACCTTC. Encoded protein: CASSPQGAPYGYTF.

In this sample, this clonotype turned up a few times. The CDR3 protein is CASTPLSGANVLTF. The CDR3 bases are TGTGCCAGCACCCCGCTATCTGGGGCCAACGTCCTGACTTTC. The V gene is TRBV7-8, the J gene TRBJ2-6; D is uncertain. Between the trimmed V and J ends, which lost 7 bases and 1 base, there was a span of 8 bases. The germline V gene encodes CDR1 SGHVS and CDR2 FQNEAQ. This CDR3 is built from 14 residues.

This clonotype appeared many times. The chain carries TRBV28 and TRBJ1-6, with D perhaps matching TRBD1 (6 bases). V was cut by 4 bases and J by 8 bases, with 18 bases left in between. Looked up from germline, CDR1 is MDHEN and CDR2 is SYDVKM. The CDR3 has 16 residues. The CDR3 bases are TGTGCCAGCAGTTCCCTCTGGGGGGCTGGGGATTCACCCCTCCACTTT. Protein product: CASSSLWGAGDSPLHF.

This clonotype was found a few times. This sequence joins TRBV29-1 and TRBJ1-2, with D hard to call. The CDR3 runs to 13 residues. Germline V gives CDR1 SQVTM, CDR2 ANQGSEA. Trimming shortened V by 4 bases and J by 4 bases, and 13 bases separated the two germline ends. The CDR3 is CSVVTEDIYGYTF. The CDR3 DNA follows: TGCAGCGTTGTGACGGAGGATATCTATGGCTACACCTTC.

The rearrangement links TRBV20-1 to TRBJ1-6; D unresolved. Trimming stripped 8 bases from V and 9 bases from J, with 14 bases between. CDR3 length: 12 residues. From germline, CDR1 is DFQATT and CDR2 SNEGSKA (reference sequence). In nucleotides, the CDR3 is TGCAGTTGCTTCAAGAGGCCTTCACCCCTCCACTTT. Protein: CSCFKRPSPLHF.

This chain links TRBV6-2 or TRBV6-3 with TRBJ2-3, with 7 bases lining up with TRBD2. Germline V gives CDR1 MNHEY, CDR2 SVGEGT. This CDR3 contains 15 residues. V shed 10 bases, J shed 4 bases, and the junction held 14 bases outside the gene matches. The CDR3 nucleotides are TGTGCCATTCGCGACCAGGGAGGGTCCCCAGATACGCAGTATTTT. It codes for CAIRDQGGSPDTQYF.

This clonotype has only a few counts. V usage is TRBV20-1 and J usage is TRBJ2-3, with 10 bases fitting TRBD2. J lost 1 base, V lost 3 bases, and 7 bases had no gene match. CDR3 length: 16 amino acids. Germline V lookup: CDR1 DFQATT, CDR2 SNEGSKA (reference sequence). As DNA, the CDR3 is TGCAGTGCTAGTAGTCTAGCGGGGGCCCGCACAGATACGCAGTATTTT. Residues: CSASSLAGARTDTQYF.

This chain links TRBV11-3 with TRBJ2-2, with 14 bases that match TRBD2. The length of the CDR3 is 18 residues. V lost 5 bases to trimming and J lost 6 bases; unmatched junction nucleotides: 11. The germline CDR1 and CDR2 sequences are SGHNT and YENEEA. The chain's CDR3 is CASSNGLAGGERAGELFF. CDR3 DNA sequence: TGTGCCAGCAGCAACGGACTAGCGGGGGGCGAACGCGCCGGGGAGCTGTTTTTT.

This clonotype was observed a handful of times. V usage is TRBV12-3 or TRBV12-4 and J usage is TRBJ2-3, with 8 bases aligning to TRBD1. The CDR3 consists of 13 residues. J gave up 4 bases and V 7 bases, and 4 bases lay outside the gene matches. The CDR3 region is CASKPGQADTQYF. In nucleotides, the CDR3 is TGTGCCAGCAAACCGGGACAGGCAGATACGCAGTATTTT.